These 23 T cell receptor beta chains were all obtained from the same sample, sequenced in a study of cytomegalovirus exposure and HLA in healthy donors. PCR primers comprised 60 Vbeta and 13 Jbeta primers. Repertoires were generated with immunoSEQ multiplex PCR, while TCRdb's copy carries only in-frame clones and drops some. The sample has roughly 80,000 clones, around four fifths seen once. Sequencing was performed on PBMCs. The receptors were gathered from a man aged 50 or older in good health and CMV-seropositive.

The sample holds a few counts of this clone. This chain connects TRBV29-1 to TRBJ2-7, with 11 bases matching TRBD2. The trim removed 5 bases at V and 2 bases at J, leaving 2 bases unmatched. This CDR3 is 13 amino acids long. CDR1 and CDR2 (germline): SQVTM, ANQGSEA. The CDR3 DNA sequence: TGCAGCGTTACACTAGCGGGAGCCTACGAGCAGTACTTC. Protein product: CSVTLAGAYEQYF.

Here the CDR3 DNA reads TGTGCCAGCAGTTGGGGGGGGAGGGAGACCCAGTACTTC. Protein sequence: CASSWGGRETQYF. The chain links TRBV11-3 to TRBJ2-5, with 7 bases that match TRBD2. V was pared by 6 bases and J by 5 bases, with 6 bases of the junction left unmatched. The CDR3 is 13 amino acids. CDR1 SGHNT and CDR2 YENEEA come from the germline V gene.

Concerning this clone itself: The junction does not match germline at one end; this may be a read error. The chain joins TRBV7-9 to TRBJ1-1, with D unclear. This CDR3 comprises 14 residues. Germline loops: CDR1 SEHNR, CDR2 FQNEAQ (reference sequence). CDR3 in amino acids: CSSSFPGAYTEAFF. The CDR3 nucleotides read TGTTCCAGCAGCTTTCCCGGTGCATACACTGAAGCTTTCTTT.

The chain is built from TRBV5-5 and TRBJ1-1; no definite D call. CDR1 is SGHKS, CDR2 YYEKEE, per germline (reference sequence). The CDR3 is made up of 14 amino acids. The V gene lost 4 bases and the J gene lost 3 bases, with 13 bases spanning the gap. The CDR3: CASSLDYFDTEAFF. CDR3 sequence (DNA): TGTGCCAGCAGCCTGGACTACTTTGACACTGAAGCTTTCTTT.

The V call is TRBV27, the J call TRBJ1-2; D not certain. Germline V gives CDR1 MNHEY, CDR2 SMNVEV (reference sequence). The CDR3 runs to 14 residues. With 5 bases removed from V and 4 bases from J, the gap between germline ends came to 14 bases. CDR3 loop: CASSPRGGGYGYTF. DNA for the CDR3: TGTGCCAGCAGTCCGCGGGGAGGTGGCTATGGCTACACCTTC.

The rearrangement links TRBV14 to TRBJ2-2, with 15 bases identical to TRBD2. This CDR3 contains 16 residues. Germline loops: CDR1 SGHDN, CDR2 FVKESK. V shed 2 bases and J 6 bases; nucleotides not matched to a gene: 1. DNA of the CDR3: TGTGCCAGCAGCCAACGGACTAGCGGGAGGGCCGGGGAGCTGTTTTTT. It codes for CASSQRTSGRAGELFF.

The V gene is TRBV6-4, the J gene TRBJ2-2; TRBD1 aligns across 8 bases. J gave up 6 bases and V 0 bases, and 3 bases lay outside the gene matches. From germline, CDR1 is MRHNA and CDR2 SNTAGT. The CDR3 is 15 residues long. CDR3 sequence (DNA): TGTGCCAGCAGTGACTCTACAGGGGGAGCCGGGGAGCTGTTTTTT. Its translation: CASSDSTGGAGELFF.

The gene calls are TRBV6-4 and TRBJ1-2, with TRBD1 identical over 11 bases. Germline values: CDR1 MRHNA, CDR2 SNTAGT. With 0 bases clipped from V and 1 base from J, the junction kept 13 bases outside the gene matches. This CDR3 is 20 amino acids long. CDR3 nucleotide sequence: TGTGCCAGCAGTGACTCGGATGCCGGGACAGGGGGTACGGGTAACTATGGCTACACCTTC. Its protein product is CASSDSDAGTGGTGNYGYTF.

This sequence joins TRBV18 and TRBJ1-1; D gene uncertain. This CDR3 spans 15 amino acids. Trimming removed 0 bases from V and 2 bases from J, with 10 bases in between. Per the germline V gene, CDR1 is KGHSH and CDR2 is LQKENI. The CDR3 here is CASSPPTVYNTEAFF. The CDR3 DNA reads as TGTGCCAGCTCACCACCAACGGTTTATAACACTGAAGCTTTCTTT. Combining the CDR3 with reference TRBV18 and TRBJ1-1 gives the whole variable domain NAGVMQNPRHLVRRRGQEARLRCSPMKGHSHVYWYRQLPEEGLKFMVYLQKENIIDESGMPKERFSAEFPKEGPSILRIQQVVRGDSAAYFCASSPPTVYNTEAFFGQGTRLTVV.

This clone was observed a few times. The chain links TRBV11-3 to TRBJ1-1; D is possibly TRBD1 (6 bases). Trimming shortened V by 2 bases and J by 5 bases, and 15 bases separated the two germline ends. The CDR3 length is 15 residues. Germline CDR1 reads SGHNT; CDR2 reads YENEEA. This chain's CDR3 is CASSLIPQGLTEAFF. CDR3 in DNA: TGTGCCAGCAGCTTAATCCCCCAGGGGTTGACTGAAGCTTTCTTT. The complete variable domain, with remaining parts taken from reference TRBV11-3 and TRBJ1-1, reads EAGVVQSPRYKIIEKKQPVAFWCNPISGHNTLYWYLQNLGQGPELLIRYENEEAVDDSQLPKDRFSAERLKGVDSTLKIQPAELGDSAVYLCASSLIPQGLTEAFFGQGTRLTVV.

The chain employs TRBV5-1 and TRBJ2-7; D might be TRBD2 (5 bases). The V and J ends lost 0 bases and 0 bases respectively, with 10 bases between them. Germline V gene lookup returns CDR1 SGHRS and CDR2 YFSETQ. This CDR3 is built from 15 residues. This CDR3 is CASSLGLPRSYEQYF. Written as DNA, the CDR3 is TGCGCCAGCAGCTTGGGACTACCTCGCTCCTACGAGCAGTACTTC. The full variable domain, completed using reference TRBV5-1 and TRBJ2-7, is KAGVTQTPRYLIKTRGQQVTLSCSPISGHRSVSWYQQTPGQGLQFLFEYFSETQRNKGNFPGRFSGRQFSNSRSEMNVSTLELGDSALYLCASSLGLPRSYEQYFGPGTRLTVT.

This sequence joins TRBV7-3 and TRBJ2-7; D is unresolved. The germline gives CDR1 SGHTA, CDR2 FQGTGA. Trimming removed 0 bases at V and 3 bases at J, with 15 bases between. The CDR3 is made up of 16 amino acids. In DNA, the CDR3 is TGTGCCAGCAGCTTAACGGCTAGTACTGATGTCTACGAGCAGTACTTC. The encoded protein is CASSLTASTDVYEQYF.

This clone was detected only once. V is TRBV30 and J is TRBJ2-4, with 7 bases fitting TRBD2. CDR1 is GTSNPN and CDR2 is SVGIG in the germline V gene (reference sequence). The CDR3 runs to 15 residues. Trimming at V came to 1 base and at J to 12 bases, leaving 15 bases not matched to a gene. The CDR3 loop reads CAWSAGRAGFDSQYF. DNA of the CDR3: TGTGCCTGGAGTGCGGGGAGGGCAGGGTTTGACAGTCAGTACTTC. The whole variable domain, filled in from reference TRBV30 and TRBJ2-4, reads SQTIHQWPATLVQPVGSPLSLECTVEGTSNPNLYWYRQAAGRGLQLLFYSVGIGQISSEVPQNLSASRPQDRQFILSSKKLLLSDSGFYLCAWSAGRAGFDSQYFGAGTRLSVL.

The count of this clone is one. V gene TRBV4-1 combines with J gene TRBJ2-1; D is undetermined. V lost 4 bases and J 5 bases, leaving 6 bases between the germline ends. Germline V gene sequence: CDR1 MGHRA, CDR2 YSYEKL. CDR3 length equals 12 residues. The CDR3 loop is CASSLLHNEQFF. In nucleotides, the CDR3 is TGCGCCAGCAGCCTTCTACACAATGAGCAGTTCTTC.

The CDR3 nucleotides are TGCGCCAGCAGCCAAGACGAGATAACCTATGGCTACACCTTC. Translated: CASSQDEITYGYTF. The chain couples TRBV4-1 to TRBJ1-2; D gene unclear. V was pared by 0 bases and J by 4 bases, with 9 bases between. Germline V lookup: CDR1 MGHRA, CDR2 YSYEKL. The CDR3 is 14 amino acids.

The J gene is TRBJ1-5, the V gene TRBV7-8; 7 bases align to TRBD1. This CDR3 contains 18 residues. The V segment lost 1 base and the J segment 6 bases; nucleotides outside the gene matches: 15. The germline gives CDR1 SGHVS, CDR2 FQNEAQ. The CDR3 loop is CASSLVKSGRGYGQPQHF. CDR3 coding DNA: TGTGCCAGCAGCTTAGTTAAATCGGGCAGGGGGTACGGTCAGCCCCAGCATTTT. The complete variable domain, with remaining parts taken from reference TRBV7-8 and TRBJ1-5, reads GAGVSQSPRYKVAKRGQDVALRCDPISGHVSLFWYQQALGQGPEFLTYFQNEAQLDKSGLPSDRFFAERPEGSVSTLKIQRTQQEDSAVYLCASSLVKSGRGYGQPQHFGDGTRLSIL.

The chain is built from TRBV19 and TRBJ1-6; TRBD1 agrees at 9 bases. Germline CDR1 LNHDA, CDR2 SQIVND (reference sequence). J was trimmed by 7 bases and V by 5 bases; bases with no gene match: 6. CDR3 length: 15 amino acids. CDR3 loop: CASSPGTGRNSPLHF. CDR3 bases: TGTGCCAGTAGTCCAGGGACAGGGAGAAATTCACCCCTCCACTTT.

The CDR3 protein is CSAINEKLFF. The CDR3 DNA sequence: TGCAGTGCCATCAATGAAAAACTGTTTTTT. V is TRBV20-1 and J is TRBJ1-4; no firm D call. CDR3 length: 10 residues. Germline loops: CDR1 DFQATT, CDR2 SNEGSKA (reference sequence). V was clipped by 6 bases and J by 5 bases, with 4 bases between them.

In its sample, this clone was seen once. The chain couples TRBV6-1 to TRBJ2-2; 8 nucleotides agree with TRBD2. V trimming: 8 bases; J trimming: 8 bases; junction bases outside the gene matches: 13. The CDR3 covers 15 residues. CDR1 and CDR2 from the germline V gene are MNHNS and SASEGT. CDR3: CASESGSGSRGELFF. The CDR3 DNA sequence: TGTGCCAGCGAAAGTGGCAGCGGGAGTAGAGGGGAGCTGTTTTTT.

The chain links TRBV4-2 to TRBJ2-3; the match to TRBD2 covers 12 bases. CDR1 and CDR2 (germline): LGHNA, YNFKEQ. The CDR3 runs to 18 residues. V was clipped by 4 bases and J by 1 base; unmatched bases: 9. The CDR3 loop reads CASSLRPPSGGGTDTQYF. CDR3 bases: TGTGCCAGCAGCCTCCGTCCCCCTAGCGGGGGGGGCACAGATACGCAGTATTTT.

The chain links TRBV7-2 to TRBJ1-5, with TRBD1 identical over 7 bases. CDR1 SGHTA and CDR2 FQGNSA come from the germline V gene. The CDR3 runs to 15 residues. The J segment lost 7 bases and the V segment lost 4 bases, leaving 10 bases of the junction unmatched. As DNA, the CDR3 is TGTGCCAGCAGCTCCAGGGGGATGAGTGACCAGCCCCAGCATTTT. This gives the protein CASSSRGMSDQPQHF.

The CDR3 nucleotides are TGTGCAAGTCGCCCCCGTAATGAGCAGTTCTTC. Amino acids: CASRPRNEQFF. The chain carries TRBV12-2 and TRBJ2-1; the D call in the table, TRBD2, was not verified against the DNA. TRBV12-2 is a listed pseudogene. The CDR3 runs 11 residues.

In this sample, this clone turned up a few times. This rearrangement joins TRBV27 to TRBJ2-7, with D possibly TRBD2 on 5 matching bases. V lost 5 bases and J 2 bases, leaving 13 bases between the germline ends. CDR1 and CDR2 (germline): MNHEY, SMNVEV (reference sequence). The CDR3 is 14 residues long. The CDR3 loop reads CASSPDGGAYEQYF. The CDR3 bases are TGTGCCAGCAGTCCCGACGGAGGTGCCTACGAGCAGTACTTC.